A selection of T cell receptor beta chains follows, all from one sample in a study of T cell changes during pregnancy in multiple sclerosis. The protocol was immunoSEQ multiplex PCR, while the TCRdb copy is restricted to in-frame clones and leaves out a portion. The profile shows tens of thousands of clones, around 92% of them singletons. The sample here was peripheral blood, taken in the third trimester of pregnancy. These receptors were taken from a female donor in good health, enrolled as a control in a pregnancy study. Both conserved end residues are trimmed from each CDR3.

TRBV6-1,TRBJ2-5,ASSEFRLTLQETQY
TRBV27,TRBJ1-2,ASSDGTGVLRGGGYT
TRBV6-6,TRBJ1-5,ASNSAGGQPQH
TRBV2,TRBJ1-5,ASSVRTGVYSNQPQH
TRBV11-2,TRBJ2-7,ASSSPRQAPHEQY
TRBV9,TRBJ1-2,ASSPQRSHGYT
TRBV5-1,TRBJ2-1,ASSLGETGEKQF
TRBV7-9,TRBJ1-5,ASSLSRGNQPQH
TRBV6-1,TRBJ1-1,ASSESRGGNTEAF
TRBV5-1,TRBJ1-1,ASSLARGLNTEAF
TRBV7-3,TRBJ2-3,ASSPGGGQDTQY
TRBV4-3,TRBJ2-7,ASSQEWDRVYEQY
TRBV19,TRBJ2-7,ASSSGTGGKQY
TRBV9,TRBJ2-7,ASSEGLGSYEQY
TRBV7-2,TRBJ1-2,ASSLKGQGTDGYT
TRBV5-1,TRBJ2-5,ASSLADPSGGAKY
TRBV12-5,TRBJ1-1,ASGRERGVNTEAF
TRBV27,TRBJ1-6,ASSWDRGGESPLH
TRBV18,TRBJ1-3,ASSPYSPEGGNTIY
TRBV7-8,TRBJ1-3,ASSLARATHYRGNTIY
TRBV5-6,TRBJ2-5,ASSYTPGVGGETQY
TRBV28,TRBJ2-7,ASSRGGVSYEQY
TRBV28,TRBJ2-5,ASSLLGRSQETQY
TRBV19,TRBJ1-5,ASSIVFSGQGPNQPQH
TRBV18,TRBJ1-2,ASSPSQNRDHGYT
TRBV30,TRBJ2-1,AWSAIPGNEQF
TRBV4-3,TRBJ1-2,ASSQGGQGIYGYT
TRBV30,TRBJ2-5,AWSVQTPKETQY
TRBV7-2,TRBJ2-2,ASSLRGRANTGELF
TRBV6-6,TRBJ1-1,ASINLVPNTEAF
TRBV5-6,TRBJ1-3,ASSFSTGTGNTIY
TRBV6-5,TRBJ1-1,ASLGASSEAF
TRBV9,TRBJ2-6,ASSVQGAGTTGGGANVLT
TRBV19,TRBJ2-5,ASRQTSGGSGETQY
TRBV21-1,TRBJ1-5,ASSNPDRGPESNQPQH
TRBV7-3,TRBJ1-2,ASSLSRDYGYT
TRBV7-2,TRBJ2-2,ASSLSGANTGELF
TRBV5-1,TRBJ1-5,ASSPGAGAGQPQH
TRBV5-1,TRBJ2-7,ASSLGTSGNYEQY
TRBV27,TRBJ2-5,ASSTVRGGRETQY
TRBV28,TRBJ2-7,ASIRMGWGREAPYEQY
TRBV27,TRBJ2-7,ASSSFRPNIAEQY
TRBV7-2,TRBJ2-3,ASSSEGLAGVDTQY
TRBV27,TRBJ2-7,ASQTGSPSYEQY
TRBV7-6,TRBJ1-1,ASSLWEGGWDTEAF
TRBV19,TRBJ2-5,ASSIRGEVETQY
TRBV4-2,TRBJ1-1,ASSQDRGGSLEAF